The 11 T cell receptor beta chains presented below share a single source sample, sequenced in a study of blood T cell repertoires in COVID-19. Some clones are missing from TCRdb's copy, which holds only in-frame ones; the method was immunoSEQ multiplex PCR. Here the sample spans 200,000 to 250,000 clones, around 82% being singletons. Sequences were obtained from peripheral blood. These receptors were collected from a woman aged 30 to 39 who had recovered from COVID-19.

The chain's CDR3 is CASSPGVQWDEQFF. In nucleotides, the CDR3 is TGTGCCAGCAGTCCCGGAGTCCAATGGGATGAGCAGTTCTTC. V gene TRBV6-5 combines with J gene TRBJ2-1; D call uncertain. Germline V CDR1 and CDR2: MNHEY, SVGAGI. The V gene lost 5 bases and the J gene lost 8 bases, with 16 bases spanning the gap. The CDR3 totals 14 residues.

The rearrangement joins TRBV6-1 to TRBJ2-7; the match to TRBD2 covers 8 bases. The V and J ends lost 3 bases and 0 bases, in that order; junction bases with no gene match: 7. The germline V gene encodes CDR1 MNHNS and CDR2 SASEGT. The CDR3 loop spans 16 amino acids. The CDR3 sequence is CASSDLTSGSSYEQYF. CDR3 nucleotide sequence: TGTGCCAGCAGTGACCTTACTAGCGGAAGCTCCTACGAGCAGTACTTC.

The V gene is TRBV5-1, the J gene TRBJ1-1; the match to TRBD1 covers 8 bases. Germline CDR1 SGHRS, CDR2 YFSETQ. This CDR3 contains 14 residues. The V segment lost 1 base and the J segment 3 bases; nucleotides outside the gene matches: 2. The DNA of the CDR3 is TGCGCCAGCAGCTTGACAGGGGGTCACACTGAAGCTTTCTTT. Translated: CASSLTGGHTEAFF.

CDR3 sequence reads: CASRRGVEGEQYF. CDR3 sequence (DNA): TGTGCCAGCAGAAGGGGAGTGGAGGGCGAGCAGTACTTC. The J gene is TRBJ2-7, the V gene TRBV27; weak D call: TRBD2 (6 bases). CDR1 and CDR2 from the germline V gene are MNHEY and SMNVEV (reference sequence). Trimming removed 6 bases at V and 6 bases at J, with 15 bases between. CDR3 length equals 13 residues.

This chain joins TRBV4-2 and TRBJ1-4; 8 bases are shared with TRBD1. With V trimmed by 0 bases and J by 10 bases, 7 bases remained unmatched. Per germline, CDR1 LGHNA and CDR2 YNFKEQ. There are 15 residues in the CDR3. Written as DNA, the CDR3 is TGTGCCAGCAGCCAAGATCGGACAGGGCGGGGAAAACTGTTTTTT. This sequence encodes CASSQDRTGRGKLFF.

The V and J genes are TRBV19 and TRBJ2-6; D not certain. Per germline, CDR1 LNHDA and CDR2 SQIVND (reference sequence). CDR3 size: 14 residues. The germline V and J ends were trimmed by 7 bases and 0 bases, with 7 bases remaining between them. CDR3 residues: CASMPSSGANVLTF. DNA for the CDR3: TGTGCCAGTATGCCGAGCTCTGGGGCCAACGTCCTGACTTTC.

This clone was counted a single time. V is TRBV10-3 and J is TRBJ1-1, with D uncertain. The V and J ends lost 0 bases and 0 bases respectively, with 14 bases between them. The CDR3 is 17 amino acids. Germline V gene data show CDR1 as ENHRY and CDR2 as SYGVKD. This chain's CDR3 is CAISESIAPKMNTEAFF. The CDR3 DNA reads TGTGCCATCAGTGAGTCGATCGCCCCTAAGATGAACACTGAAGCTTTCTTT.

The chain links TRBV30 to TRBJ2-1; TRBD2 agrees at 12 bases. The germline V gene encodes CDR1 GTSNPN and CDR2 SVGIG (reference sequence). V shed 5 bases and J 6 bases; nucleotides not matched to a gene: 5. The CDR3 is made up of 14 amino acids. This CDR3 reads CAWSTSGGGNEQFF. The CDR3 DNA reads TGTGCCTGGTCGACTAGCGGGGGAGGCAATGAGCAGTTCTTC.

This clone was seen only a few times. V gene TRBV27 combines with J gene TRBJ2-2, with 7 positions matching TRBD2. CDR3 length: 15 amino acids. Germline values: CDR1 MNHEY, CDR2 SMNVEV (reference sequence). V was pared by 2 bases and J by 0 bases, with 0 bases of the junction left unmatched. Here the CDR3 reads CASSLAGANTGELFF. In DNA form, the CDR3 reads TGTGCCAGCAGTTTAGCGGGAGCGAACACCGGGGAGCTGTTTTTT.

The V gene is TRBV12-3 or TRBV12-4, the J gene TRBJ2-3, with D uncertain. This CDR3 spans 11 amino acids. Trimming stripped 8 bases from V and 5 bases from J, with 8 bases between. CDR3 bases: TGTGCCAGCGCCTCAGGAGATACGCAGTATTTT. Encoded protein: CASASGDTQYF.

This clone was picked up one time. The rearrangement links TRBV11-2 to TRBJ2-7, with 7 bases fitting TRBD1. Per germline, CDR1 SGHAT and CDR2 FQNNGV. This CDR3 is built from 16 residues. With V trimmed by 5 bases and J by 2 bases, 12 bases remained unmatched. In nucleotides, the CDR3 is TGTGCCAGCAGCCCAGTGAGGGGGCCAGGGGCCTACGAGCAGTACTTC. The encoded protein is CASSPVRGPGAYEQYF.